This entry lists 17 T cell receptor beta chains sequenced from one sample in a study of PD-1 blockade in classical Hodgkin lymphoma. Profiled with immunoSEQ multiplex PCR; TCRdb holds only in-frame clones, not every one. The sample lists 50,000 or so clones, around 67% occurring once. After autologous stem cell transplantation all patients relapsed, and prior brentuximab vedotin exposure differed between cohorts. The material sequenced was peripheral blood mononuclear cells (PBMCs), taken before the second cycle of nivolumab. Source of these receptors: a human donor with classical Hodgkin lymphoma.

This chain links TRBV6-1 with TRBJ1-2; no reliable D call. V was cut by 8 bases and J by 0 bases, with 13 bases left in between. The CDR3 spans 14 residues. Per germline, CDR1 MNHNS and CDR2 SASEGT. Written as DNA, the CDR3 is TGTGCCAGCTTGGTCACAGCGACTAACTATGGCTACACCTTC. Translation gives CASLVTATNYGYTF.

V gene TRBV27 combines with J gene TRBJ2-7; tentatively, D is TRBD1 (6 bases). The V end was cut by 9 bases, the J end by 3 bases, with 15 bases between. The CDR3 runs 13 residues. In germline, CDR1 is MNHEY, CDR2 SMNVEV (reference sequence). In nucleotides, the CDR3 is TGTGCCAGTAATATGGGACACCTCTACGAGCAGTACTTC. Translating gives CASNMGHLYEQYF.

CDR3 bases: TGTGCCAGCAGCTTAGGGGCTAGCGGGGTTGAGACCCAGTACTTC. It specifies CASSLGASGVETQYF. The rearrangement joins TRBV7-2 to TRBJ2-5, with TRBD2 matching 9 bases. Germline values: CDR1 SGHTA, CDR2 FQGNSA. The CDR3 is made up of 15 amino acids. The ends lost 1 base at V and 5 bases at J; junction bases unmatched: 5. Variable domain in full (rest from reference TRBV7-2 and TRBJ2-5): GAGVSQSPSNKVTEKGKDVELRCDPISGHTALYWYRQSLGQGLEFLIYFQGNSAPDKSGLPSDRFSAERTGGSVSTLTIQRTQQEDSAVYLCASSLGASGVETQYFGPGTRLLVL.

The V gene is TRBV29-1, the J gene TRBJ2-7; perhaps TRBD1 as D (6 bases). Germline CDR1 is SQVTM and CDR2 is ANQGSEA. Trimming took 6 bases from V and 2 from J, leaving 11 bases between them. This CDR3 region has 12 residues. The CDR3 DNA is TGCAGCGTCAGTGGACAGACCTACGAGCAGTACTTC. Translating it yields CSVSGQTYEQYF.

This chain connects TRBV5-1 to TRBJ2-2; 11 bases line up with TRBD1. The J segment lost 5 bases and the V segment lost 0 bases, leaving 3 bases of the junction unmatched. The germline gives CDR1 SGHRS, CDR2 YFSETQ. The CDR3 has 16 amino acids. CDR3 sequence: CASSLAGTGGTGELFF. CDR3 DNA sequence: TGCGCCAGCAGCTTGGCCGGGACAGGGGGGACCGGGGAGCTGTTTTTT.

V gene TRBV6-6 combines with J gene TRBJ2-7, with D uncertain. Trimming left V 1 base short and J 3 bases short, with 4 bases between. CDR1 is MNHNY, CDR2 SVGAGI, per germline (reference sequence). This CDR3 has 12 residues. In nucleotides, the CDR3 is TGTGCCAGCAGTTACTTAGTCTACGAGCAGTACTTC. It yields the protein CASSYLVYEQYF.

The chain is built from TRBV13 and TRBJ2-5, with no clear D. The J call is doubtful: the DNA matches TRBJ2-7 better. CDR1 and CDR2 from the germline V gene are PRHDT and FYEKMQ (reference sequence). The CDR3 has 14 residues. CDR3 loop: CASSSDGGPYEQYF. The DNA for the CDR3 is TGTGCCAGCAGCTCGGACGGCGGCCCCTACGAGCAGTACTTC.

This clone was seen only a few times. The rearrangement links TRBV30 to TRBJ2-1; the match to TRBD1 covers 8 bases. Germline assignment: CDR1 GTSNPN and CDR2 SVGIG (reference sequence). The CDR3 is made up of 12 amino acids. V lost 1 base, J lost 8 bases, and 1 base stayed unmatched. CDR3 nucleotide sequence: TGTGCCTGGAGTGGGACAGGGCATGAGCAGTTCTTC. This encodes CAWSGTGHEQFF.

With respect to this clone: One end of the junction is discordant with germline, which a read error may explain. J is TRBJ1-1 and V is TRBV15; no firm D call. The CDR3 is 17 amino acids. Per the germline V gene, CDR1 is LNHNV and CDR2 is YYDKDF (reference sequence). The CDR3 region has the DNA TGTGCCACCAGCGGAGAAATCCCTTCCGGCCTTCGGCAAGGAGCTTTCTTT. It specifies CATSGEIPSGLRQGAFF.

The rearrangement uses TRBV7-9 and TRBJ2-1, with 11 positions matching TRBD2. The CDR3 has 15 amino acids. Germline V gene sequence: CDR1 SEHNR, CDR2 FQNEAQ (reference sequence). V shed 2 bases and J 9 bases; nucleotides not matched to a gene: 6. The CDR3 loop is CASSLSSGRWSEQFF. CDR3 bases: TGTGCCAGCAGCTTATCTAGCGGGAGGTGGAGTGAGCAGTTCTTC.

To note about this clone: Other DNA sequences within the sample encode an identical CDR3. This chain joins TRBV30 and TRBJ1-1; D remains unclear. This CDR3 region has 12 residues. CDR1 is GTSNPN, CDR2 SVGIG, per germline (reference sequence). Trimming pared 6 bases from V and 2 bases from J, leaving 10 bases between. Here the CDR3 reads CACRTGNTEAFF. CDR3 sequence (DNA): TGTGCCTGCCGGACGGGAAACACTGAAGCTTTCTTT.

This clone appeared a single time. The V gene is TRBV6-5, the J gene TRBJ2-7; D remains unclear. V lost 0 bases to trimming and J lost 1 base, with 10 bases between them. This CDR3 contains 15 residues. Germline V gene sequence: CDR1 MNHEY, CDR2 SVGAGI. The CDR3 is CASSYSIGMSYEQYF. The CDR3 DNA is TGTGCCAGCAGTTACTCGATAGGGATGTCCTACGAGCAGTACTTC.

This chain connects TRBV29-1 to TRBJ1-4; a possible D gene is TRBD1 (5 bases). Germline V gene data show CDR1 as SQVTM and CDR2 as ANQGSEA. Deletions cut 6 bases from V and 4 bases from J, with 12 bases between. The CDR3 sequence is 13 residues long. In DNA form, the CDR3 reads TGCAGCGTAACAGGCGGGGGTAATGAAAAACTGTTTTTT. It translates to CSVTGGGNEKLFF.

The chain couples TRBV6-5 to TRBJ2-3; TRBD1 might be the D (5 bases). The CDR3 spans 15 residues. Deletions cut 6 bases from V and 4 bases from J, with 17 bases between. CDR1 is MNHEY, CDR2 SVGAGI, per germline. For the CDR3, the DNA is TGTGCCAGCAGCTCCTTGGGTGGGGCCCCAGATACGCAGTATTTT. It codes for CASSSLGGAPDTQYF.

The chain employs TRBV27 and TRBJ2-2; D perhaps matches TRBD2 (5 bases). Germline-derived CDR1 and CDR2 are MNHEY and SMNVEV (reference sequence). CDR3 size: 16 residues. V was cut by 0 bases and J by 9 bases, with 17 bases left in between. The CDR3 spells CASSLSYLANGRELFF. CDR3 coding DNA: TGTGCCAGCAGTTTATCTTACCTAGCAAATGGGAGGGAGCTGTTTTTT.

The chain carries TRBV2 and TRBJ2-3; 8 positions match TRBD2. The germline CDR1 and CDR2 sequences are SNHLY and FYNNEI. V trimming: 9 bases; J trimming: 2 bases; junction bases outside the gene matches: 4. CDR3 size: 13 residues. The chain's CDR3 is CARQRENTDTQYF. The CDR3 DNA reads as TGTGCCAGGCAGCGGGAGAACACAGATACGCAGTATTTT. Together with reference TRBV2 and TRBJ2-3, the CDR3 gives the full variable domain: EPEVTQTPSHQVTQMGQEVILRCVPISNHLYFYWYRQILGQKVEFLVSFYNNEISEKSEIFDDQFSVERPDGSNFTLKIRSTKLEDSAMYFCARQRENTDTQYFGPGTRLTVL.

The V and J genes are TRBV6-5 and TRBJ2-2; no firm D call. The ends were cut back, 7 bases at V and 4 bases at J, with 16 bases in the middle. Germline assignment: CDR1 MNHEY and CDR2 SVGAGI. There are 15 residues in the CDR3. This CDR3 reads CASIGITAITGELFF. In nucleotides, the CDR3 is TGTGCCAGCATAGGTATAACAGCAATCACCGGGGAGCTGTTTTTT.